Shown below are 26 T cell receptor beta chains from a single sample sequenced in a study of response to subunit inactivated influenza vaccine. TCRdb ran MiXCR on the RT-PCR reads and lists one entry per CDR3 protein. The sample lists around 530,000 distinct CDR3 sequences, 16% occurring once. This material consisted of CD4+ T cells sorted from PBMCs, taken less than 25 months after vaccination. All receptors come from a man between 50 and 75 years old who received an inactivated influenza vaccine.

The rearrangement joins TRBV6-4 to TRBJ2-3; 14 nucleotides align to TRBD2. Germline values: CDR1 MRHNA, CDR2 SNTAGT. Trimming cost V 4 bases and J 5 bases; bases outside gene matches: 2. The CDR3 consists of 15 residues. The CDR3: CASSATSGRGDTQYF. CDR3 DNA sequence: TGTGCCAGCAGTGCGACTAGCGGGAGGGGAGATACGCAGTATTTT.

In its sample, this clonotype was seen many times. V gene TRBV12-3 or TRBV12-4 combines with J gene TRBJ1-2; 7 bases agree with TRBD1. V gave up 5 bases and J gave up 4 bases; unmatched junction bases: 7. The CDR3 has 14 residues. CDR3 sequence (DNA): TGTGCCAGCAGTCCAAGTGGGACAGTCTATGGCTACACCTTC. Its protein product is CASSPSGTVYGYTF.

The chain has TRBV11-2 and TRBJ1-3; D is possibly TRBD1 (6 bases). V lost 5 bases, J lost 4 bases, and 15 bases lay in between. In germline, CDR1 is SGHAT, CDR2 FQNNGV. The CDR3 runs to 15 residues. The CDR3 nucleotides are TGTGCCAGCAGCGTACGAGCAGGGGAAGGAAACACCATATATTTT. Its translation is CASSVRAGEGNTIYF.

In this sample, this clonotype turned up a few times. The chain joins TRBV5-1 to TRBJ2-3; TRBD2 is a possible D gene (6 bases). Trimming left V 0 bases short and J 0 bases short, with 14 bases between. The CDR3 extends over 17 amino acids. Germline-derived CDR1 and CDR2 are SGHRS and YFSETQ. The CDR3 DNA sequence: TGCGCCAGCAGCTTGGGAGGGGCAGGGACTAGCACAGATACGCAGTATTTT. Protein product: CASSLGGAGTSTDTQYF.

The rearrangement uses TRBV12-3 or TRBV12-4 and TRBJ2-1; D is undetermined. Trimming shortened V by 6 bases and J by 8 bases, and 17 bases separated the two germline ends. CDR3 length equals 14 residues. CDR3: CASSQRHQRDEQFF. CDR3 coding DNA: TGTGCCAGCAGCCAAAGGCACCAAAGGGATGAGCAGTTCTTC.

CDR3 coding DNA: TGTGCCAGCAGACCACGGGATTCCTACAATGAGCAGTTCTTC. Its protein is CASRPRDSYNEQFF. This chain uses TRBV11-2 with TRBJ2-1; D possibly corresponds to TRBD2 (5 bases). Trimming left V 6 bases short and J 1 base short, with 10 bases between. The CDR3 runs to 14 residues. CDR1 is SGHAT and CDR2 is FQNNGV in the germline V gene.

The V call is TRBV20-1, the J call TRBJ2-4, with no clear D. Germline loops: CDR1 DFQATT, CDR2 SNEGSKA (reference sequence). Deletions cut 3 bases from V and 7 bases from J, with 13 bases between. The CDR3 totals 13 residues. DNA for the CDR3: TGCAGTGCTAGTTTCCCTCTAACGAACATTCAGTACTTC. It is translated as CSASFPLTNIQYF.

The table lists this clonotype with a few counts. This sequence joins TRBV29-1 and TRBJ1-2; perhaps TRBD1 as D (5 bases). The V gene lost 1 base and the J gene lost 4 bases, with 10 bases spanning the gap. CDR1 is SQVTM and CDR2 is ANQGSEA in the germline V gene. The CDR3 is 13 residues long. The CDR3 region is CSVEVRGPYGYTF. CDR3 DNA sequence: TGCAGCGTTGAAGTAAGGGGTCCCTATGGCTACACCTTC. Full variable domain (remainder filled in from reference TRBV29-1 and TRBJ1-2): SAVISQKPSRDICQRGTSLTIQCQVDSQVTMMFWYRQQPGQSLTLIATANQGSEATYESGFVIDKFPISRPNLTFSTLTVSNMSPEDSSIYLCSVEVRGPYGYTFGSGTRLTVV.

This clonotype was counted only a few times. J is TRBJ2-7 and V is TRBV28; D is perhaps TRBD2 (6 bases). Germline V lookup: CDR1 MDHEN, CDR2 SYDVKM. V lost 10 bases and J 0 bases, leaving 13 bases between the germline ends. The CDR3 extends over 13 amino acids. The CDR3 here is CAIGGGASYEQYF. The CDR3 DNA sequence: TGTGCCATCGGGGGAGGCGCCTCCTACGAGCAGTACTTC.

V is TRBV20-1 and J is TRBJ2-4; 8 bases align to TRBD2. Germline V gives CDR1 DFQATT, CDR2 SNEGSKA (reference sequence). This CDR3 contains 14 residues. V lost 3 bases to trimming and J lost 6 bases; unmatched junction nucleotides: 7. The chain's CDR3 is CSARPSGRGNIQYF. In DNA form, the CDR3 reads TGCAGTGCTAGGCCCAGCGGGAGAGGAAACATTCAGTACTTC.

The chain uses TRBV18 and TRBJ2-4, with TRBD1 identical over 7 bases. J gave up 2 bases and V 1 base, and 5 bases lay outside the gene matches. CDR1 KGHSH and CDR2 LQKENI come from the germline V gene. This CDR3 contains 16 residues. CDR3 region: CASSPQGAVTKNIQYF. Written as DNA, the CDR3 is TGTGCCAGCTCACCACAGGGGGCCGTTACCAAAAACATTCAGTACTTC.

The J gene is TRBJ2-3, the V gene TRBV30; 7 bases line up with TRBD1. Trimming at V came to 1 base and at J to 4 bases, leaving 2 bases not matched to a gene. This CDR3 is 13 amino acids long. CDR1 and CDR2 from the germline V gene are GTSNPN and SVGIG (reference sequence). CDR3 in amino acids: CAWSGQGADTQYF. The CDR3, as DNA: TGTGCCTGGAGTGGCCAGGGGGCAGATACGCAGTATTTT.

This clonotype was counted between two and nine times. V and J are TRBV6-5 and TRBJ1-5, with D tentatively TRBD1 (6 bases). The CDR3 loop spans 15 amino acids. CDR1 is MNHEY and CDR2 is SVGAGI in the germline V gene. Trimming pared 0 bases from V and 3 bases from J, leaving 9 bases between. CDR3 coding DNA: TGTGCCAGCAGTTACTCGAGGACAGTCAATCAGCCCCAGCATTTT. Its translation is CASSYSRTVNQPQHF.

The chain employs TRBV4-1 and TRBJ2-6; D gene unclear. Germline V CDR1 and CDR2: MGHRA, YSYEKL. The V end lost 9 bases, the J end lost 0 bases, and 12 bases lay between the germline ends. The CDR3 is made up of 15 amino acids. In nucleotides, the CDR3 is TGCGCCAGTCGACACGACGACTCTGGGGCCAACGTCCTGACTTTC. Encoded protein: CASRHDDSGANVLTF.

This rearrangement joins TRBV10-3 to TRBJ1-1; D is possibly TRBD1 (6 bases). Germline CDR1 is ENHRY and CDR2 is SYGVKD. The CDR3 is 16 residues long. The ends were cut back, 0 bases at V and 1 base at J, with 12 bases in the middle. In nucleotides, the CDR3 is TGTGCCATCAGTGAGTCGACGGGGGCCAGGAACACTGAAGCTTTCTTT. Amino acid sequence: CAISESTGARNTEAFF.

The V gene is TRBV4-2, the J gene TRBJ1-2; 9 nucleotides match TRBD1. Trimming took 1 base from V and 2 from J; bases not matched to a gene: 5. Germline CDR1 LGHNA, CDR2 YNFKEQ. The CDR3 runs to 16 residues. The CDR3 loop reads CASSQGGDRENYGYTF. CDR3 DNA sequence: TGTGCCAGCAGCCAAGGTGGGGACAGGGAGAACTATGGCTACACCTTC.

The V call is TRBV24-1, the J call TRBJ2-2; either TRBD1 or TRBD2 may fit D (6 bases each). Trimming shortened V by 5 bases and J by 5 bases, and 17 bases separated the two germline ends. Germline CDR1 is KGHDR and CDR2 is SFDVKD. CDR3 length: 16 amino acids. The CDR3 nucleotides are TGTGCCACCAGTGCCCCGGAGGGACATACGACCGGGGAGCTGTTTTTT. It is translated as CATSAPEGHTTGELFF.

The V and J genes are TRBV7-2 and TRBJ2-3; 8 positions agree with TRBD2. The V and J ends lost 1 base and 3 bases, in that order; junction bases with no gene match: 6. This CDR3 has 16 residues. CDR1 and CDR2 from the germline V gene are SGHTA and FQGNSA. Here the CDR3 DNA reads TGTGCCAGCAGCTTAGGAGTTAGCGGGGTTACAGATACGCAGTATTTT. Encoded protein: CASSLGVSGVTDTQYF.

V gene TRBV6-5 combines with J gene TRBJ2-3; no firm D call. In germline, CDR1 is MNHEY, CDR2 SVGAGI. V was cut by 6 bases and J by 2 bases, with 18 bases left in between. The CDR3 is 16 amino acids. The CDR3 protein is CASRYTTRSDTDTQYF. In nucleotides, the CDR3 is TGTGCCAGCAGATATACGACCCGTTCGGACACAGATACGCAGTATTTT.

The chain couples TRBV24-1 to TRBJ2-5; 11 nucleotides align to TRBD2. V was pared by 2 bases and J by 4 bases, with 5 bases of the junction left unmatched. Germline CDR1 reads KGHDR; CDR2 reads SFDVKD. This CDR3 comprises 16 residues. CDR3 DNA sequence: TGTGCCACCAGTGATTCGACACTAGCGGGGGTAGAGACCCAGTACTTC. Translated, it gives CATSDSTLAGVETQYF.

The CDR3 DNA is TGCAGTGAAGTGGCTAGCGGGCTAGAGACCCAGTACTTC. Translated: CSEVASGLETQYF. The gene calls are TRBV20-1 and TRBJ2-5; 8 bases align to TRBD2. V lost 7 bases, J lost 4 bases, and 8 bases stayed unmatched. Germline V gene lookup returns CDR1 DFQATT and CDR2 SNEGSKA (reference sequence). The CDR3 spans 13 residues.

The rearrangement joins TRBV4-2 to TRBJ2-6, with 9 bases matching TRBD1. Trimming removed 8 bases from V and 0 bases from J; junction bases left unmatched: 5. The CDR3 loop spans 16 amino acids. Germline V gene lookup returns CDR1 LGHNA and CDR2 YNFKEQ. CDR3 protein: CASGTGGHSGANVLTF. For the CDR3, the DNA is TGTGCCAGCGGAACAGGGGGCCACTCTGGGGCCAACGTCCTGACTTTC.

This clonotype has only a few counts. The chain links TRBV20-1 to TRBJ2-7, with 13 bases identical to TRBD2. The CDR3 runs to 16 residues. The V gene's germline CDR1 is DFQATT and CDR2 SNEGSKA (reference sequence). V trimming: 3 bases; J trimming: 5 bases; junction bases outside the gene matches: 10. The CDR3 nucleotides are TGCAGTGCTAGCTCGGGACTAGCGGGGAGGCTCAACGAGCAGTACTTC. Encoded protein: CSASSGLAGRLNEQYF.

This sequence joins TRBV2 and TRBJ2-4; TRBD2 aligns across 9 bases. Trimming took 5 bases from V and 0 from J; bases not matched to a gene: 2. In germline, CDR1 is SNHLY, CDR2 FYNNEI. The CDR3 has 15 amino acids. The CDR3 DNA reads TGTGCCAGCAGTCGACTAGCGGTAGCCAAAAACATTCAGTACTTC. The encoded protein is CASSRLAVAKNIQYF.

The DNA for the CDR3 is TGTGCCAGCAGGAGAGGACTAGCGGAATTCCAAGAGACCCAGTACTTC. Its translation: CASRRGLAEFQETQYF. The chain uses TRBV6-1 and TRBJ2-5; 10 bases are a match to TRBD2. CDR1 and CDR2 (germline): MNHNS, SASEGT. The CDR3 covers 16 residues. The V and J ends lost 6 bases and 1 base, in that order; junction bases with no gene match: 8.

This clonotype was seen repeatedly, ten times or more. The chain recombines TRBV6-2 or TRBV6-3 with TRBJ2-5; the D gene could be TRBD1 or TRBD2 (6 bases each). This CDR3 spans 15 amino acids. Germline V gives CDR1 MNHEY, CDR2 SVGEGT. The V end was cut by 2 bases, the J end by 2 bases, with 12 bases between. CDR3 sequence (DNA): TGTGCCAGCAGTTACCCGAGGAGGGGGCAAGAGACCCAGTACTTC. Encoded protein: CASSYPRRGQETQYF.